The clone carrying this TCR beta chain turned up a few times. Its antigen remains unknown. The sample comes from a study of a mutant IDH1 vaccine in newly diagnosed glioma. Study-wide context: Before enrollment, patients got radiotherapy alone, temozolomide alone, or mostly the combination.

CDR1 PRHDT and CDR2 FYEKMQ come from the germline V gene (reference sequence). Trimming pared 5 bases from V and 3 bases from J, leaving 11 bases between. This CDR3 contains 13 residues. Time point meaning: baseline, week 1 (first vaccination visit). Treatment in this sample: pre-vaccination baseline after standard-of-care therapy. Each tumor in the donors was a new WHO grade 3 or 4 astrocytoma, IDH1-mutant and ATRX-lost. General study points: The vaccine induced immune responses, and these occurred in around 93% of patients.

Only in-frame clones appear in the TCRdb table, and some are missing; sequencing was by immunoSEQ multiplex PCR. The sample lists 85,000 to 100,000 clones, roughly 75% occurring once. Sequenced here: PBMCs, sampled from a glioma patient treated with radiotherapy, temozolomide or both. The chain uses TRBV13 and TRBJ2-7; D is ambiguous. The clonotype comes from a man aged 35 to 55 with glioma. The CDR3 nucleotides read TGTGCCAGCAGCCCTCGGACCGGCTACGAGCAGTACTTC. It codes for CASSPRTGYEQYF.